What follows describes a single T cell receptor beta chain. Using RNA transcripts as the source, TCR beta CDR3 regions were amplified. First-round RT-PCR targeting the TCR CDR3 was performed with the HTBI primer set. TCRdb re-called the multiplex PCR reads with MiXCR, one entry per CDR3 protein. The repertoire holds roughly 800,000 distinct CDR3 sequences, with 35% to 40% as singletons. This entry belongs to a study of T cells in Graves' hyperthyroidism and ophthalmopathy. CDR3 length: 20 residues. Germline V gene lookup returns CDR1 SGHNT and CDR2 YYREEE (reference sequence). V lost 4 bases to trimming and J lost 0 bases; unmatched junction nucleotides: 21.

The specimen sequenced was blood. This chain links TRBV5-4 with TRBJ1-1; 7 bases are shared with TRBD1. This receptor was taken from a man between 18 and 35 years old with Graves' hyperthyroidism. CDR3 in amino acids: CASSPPTGTVGLGMNTEAFF. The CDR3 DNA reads TGTGCCAGCAGCCCCCCGACAGGGACGGTGGGCTTGGGTATGAACACTGAAGCTTTCTTT. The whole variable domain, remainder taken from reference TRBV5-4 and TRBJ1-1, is ETGVTQSPTHLIKTRGQQVTLRCSSQSGHNTVSWYQQALGQGPQFIFQYYREEENGRGNFPPRFSGLQFPNYSSELNVNALELDDSALYLCASSPPTGTVGLGMNTEAFFGQGTRLTVV.